Detailed here is one TCR beta chain. This clonotype was seen only a few times. Its antigen has not been determined. It has no much larger one-base neighbor in the sample; base qualities were not kept. This entry comes from a study of response to subunit inactivated influenza vaccine (dated by TCRdb to the late 2010s). About the full investigation: The study used deep quantitative T cell receptor repertoire profiling to track responses to a trivalent subunit inactivated influenza vaccine.

The CDR3 covers 15 residues, taking in both the cysteine and the phenylalanine. Only CDR3 DNA remains: 45 bases, in frame from the first base. The germline V gene sets CDR1 to SGHRS and CDR2 to YFSETQ. V is pared back by 2 bases and J by 5 bases, with 16 bases lying between the germline termini. Library prep was done by RT-PCR. Sequencing relied on an Illumina HiSeq 2500. Through fastp at Q25 and MiXCR, TCRdb rebuilt clones from the public reads, retaining in-frame beta chains. Under each unique CDR3 protein, matching rows form one entry showing the most common genes and DNA. The sample includes hundreds of thousands of distinct CDR3 sequences, with 16% observed a single time. The top ten constitute less than 4% of the sample. Summary of the overall study and its limitations: It was suggested by the authors that each seasonal influenza vaccination may recruit only a limited number of new T cells.

The chain couples TRBV5-1 to TRBJ2-5; TRBD2 could be the D gene, as 6 bases match. Sequenced material: CD4+ T cells sorted from PBMCs, taken about 24 months after vaccination. This TCR was recovered from a man between 50 and 70 years old who received an inactivated influenza vaccine. Donor details come from another sample of the same person, matched by shared clones. The nucleotide sequence is TGCGCCAGCAGCTTTATTAGCGGTAATGGGGAGACCCAGTACTTC. Translated, this gives CASSFISGNGETQYF.